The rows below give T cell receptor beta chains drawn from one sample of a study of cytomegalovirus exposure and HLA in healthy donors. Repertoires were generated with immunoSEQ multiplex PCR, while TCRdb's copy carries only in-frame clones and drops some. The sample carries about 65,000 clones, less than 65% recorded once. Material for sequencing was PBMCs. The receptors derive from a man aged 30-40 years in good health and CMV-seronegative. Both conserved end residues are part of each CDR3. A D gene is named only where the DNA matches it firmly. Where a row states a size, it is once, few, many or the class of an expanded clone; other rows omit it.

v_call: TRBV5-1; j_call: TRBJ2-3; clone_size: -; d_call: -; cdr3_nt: TGCGCCAGCAGCTTGGGAAGCGGGTCCCAAGTGTATACGCAGTATTTT; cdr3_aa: CASSLGSGSQVYTQYF
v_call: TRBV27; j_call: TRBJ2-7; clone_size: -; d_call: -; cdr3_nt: TGTGCCAGCAGTTTATCGCGTTTCTCCGAGCAGTACTTC; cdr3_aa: CASSLSRFSEQYF
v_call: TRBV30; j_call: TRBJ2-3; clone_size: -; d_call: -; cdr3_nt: TGTGCCTGGAGTGTAGGGGGGGACCCCGATACGCAGTATTTT; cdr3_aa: CAWSVGGDPDTQYF
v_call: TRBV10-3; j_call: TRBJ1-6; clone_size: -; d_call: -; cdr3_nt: TGTGCCATCAGTGAGGACAGTCAGACACCCCTCCACTTT; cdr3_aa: CAISEDSQTPLHF
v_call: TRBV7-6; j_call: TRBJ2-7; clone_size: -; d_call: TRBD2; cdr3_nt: TGTGCCAGCAGCCCGGCAAGCGGGGCAACTCCCCTACCCTACGAGCAGTACTTC; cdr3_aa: CASSPASGATPLPYEQYF
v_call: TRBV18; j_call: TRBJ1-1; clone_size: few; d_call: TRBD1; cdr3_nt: TGTGCCAGCTCACCACAGGGACAGGGTCATGAAGCTTTCTTT; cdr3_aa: CASSPQGQGHEAFF
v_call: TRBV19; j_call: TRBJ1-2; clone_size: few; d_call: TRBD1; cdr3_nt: TGTGCCAGTAGTGTGGGACAGGGGAACTATGGCTACACCTTC; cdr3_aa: CASSVGQGNYGYTF
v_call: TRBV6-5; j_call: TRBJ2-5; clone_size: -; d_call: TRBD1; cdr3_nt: TGTGCCAGCAGTTACTTGACAGGGAGCGGAGAGACCCAGTACTTC; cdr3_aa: CASSYLTGSGETQYF
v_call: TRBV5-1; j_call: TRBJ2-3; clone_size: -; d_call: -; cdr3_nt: TGCGCCAGCAGCTTGGAGGTTAGCGCAAGCCAGGATACGCAGTATTTT; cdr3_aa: CASSLEVSASQDTQYF
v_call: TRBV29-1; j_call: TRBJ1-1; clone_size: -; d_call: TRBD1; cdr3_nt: TGCAGGGGGCAGGGGGGAGAGAACACTGAAGCTTTCTTT; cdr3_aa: CRGQGGENTEAFF
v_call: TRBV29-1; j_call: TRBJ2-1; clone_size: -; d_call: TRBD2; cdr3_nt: TGCAGCGTTGCGGGGGGGCCCTACAATGAGCAGTTCTTC; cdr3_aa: CSVAGGPYNEQFF
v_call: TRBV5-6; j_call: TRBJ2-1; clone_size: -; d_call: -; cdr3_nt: TGTGCCAGCAGCTTTGCCAGGGAGCAGTTCTTC; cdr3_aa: CASSFAREQFF
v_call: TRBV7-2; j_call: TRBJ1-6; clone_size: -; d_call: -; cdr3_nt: TGTGCCAGCAGCCCTCAGGGGTATAATTCACCCCTCCACTTT; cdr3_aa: CASSPQGYNSPLHF
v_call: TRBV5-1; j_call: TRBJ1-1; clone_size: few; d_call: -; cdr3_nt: TGCGCCAGCAGCCAAGCTAACAGGGCTCCGGATACTCGAGCTTTCTTT; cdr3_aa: CASSQANRAPDTRAFF
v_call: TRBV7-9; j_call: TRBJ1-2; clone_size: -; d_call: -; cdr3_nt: TGTGCCAGCAGCTTAGCGGCGGCAGGGTATGGCTACACCTTC; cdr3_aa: CASSLAAAGYGYTF
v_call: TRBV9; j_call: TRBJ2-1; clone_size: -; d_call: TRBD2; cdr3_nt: TGTGCCAGCAGCCCCACTAGCGGGCAGACCTACAATGAGCAGTTCTTC; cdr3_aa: CASSPTSGQTYNEQFF
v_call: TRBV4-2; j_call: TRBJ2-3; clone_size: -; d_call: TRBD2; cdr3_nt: TGTGCCAGCAGCCCTGAACTAGCGGGGGGCCACGATACGCAGTATTTT; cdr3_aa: CASSPELAGGHDTQYF
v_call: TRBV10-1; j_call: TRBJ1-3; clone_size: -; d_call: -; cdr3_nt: TGCGCCAGCATAGCGCATCCGCCCCCCCTCTCTGGAAACACCATATATTTT; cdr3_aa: CASIAHPPPLSGNTIYF